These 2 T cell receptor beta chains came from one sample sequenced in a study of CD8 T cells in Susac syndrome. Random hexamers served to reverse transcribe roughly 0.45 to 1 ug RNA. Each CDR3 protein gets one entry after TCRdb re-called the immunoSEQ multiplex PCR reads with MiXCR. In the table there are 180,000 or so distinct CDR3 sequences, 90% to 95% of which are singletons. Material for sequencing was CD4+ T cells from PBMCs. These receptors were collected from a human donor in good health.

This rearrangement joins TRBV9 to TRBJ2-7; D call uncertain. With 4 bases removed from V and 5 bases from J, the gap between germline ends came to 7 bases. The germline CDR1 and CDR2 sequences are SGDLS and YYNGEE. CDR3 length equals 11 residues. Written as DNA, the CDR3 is TGTGCCAGCAGCCCCTGCCACGAGCAGTACTTC. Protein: CASSPCHEQYF.

CDR3 protein: CSANPGVAREQYF. The CDR3 DNA reads TGCAGTGCTAATCCAGGAGTGGCGAGGGAGCAGTACTTC. The J gene is TRBJ2-7, the V gene TRBV20-1, with D unclear. V lost 4 bases to trimming and J lost 7 bases, with 17 bases between them. Germline-derived CDR1 and CDR2 are DFQATT and SNEGSKA (reference sequence). The CDR3 loop spans 13 amino acids.